This T cell receptor (beta chain) was retrieved from a study of neurological immune-mediated disorders. The sample holds a few counts of this clonotype. This may be a read error, as it is one base from a much larger clone. Each sequencing run yielded over 160 million TCR-beta sequences from 15-18 subjects. TCRdb redid the calling of the 5' RACE reads with MiXCR, one entry per CDR3 protein. The data show tens of thousands of distinct CDR3 sequences, around a tenth seen once. Time point given: longitudinal time-point 2. This receptor was identified in a man under 40 in good health. Specimen: PBMCs.

The CDR3 bases are TGTGCCAGCAGTTTATTTGGACTAGCGGGAGGACACTCAGATACGCAGTATTTT. Protein product: CASSLFGLAGGHSDTQYF. This chain connects TRBV28 to TRBJ2-3; 14 nucleotides line up with TRBD2. The trim removed 1 base at V and 4 bases at J, leaving 7 bases unmatched. In germline, CDR1 is MDHEN, CDR2 SYDVKM. The length of the CDR3 is 18 residues.